Following are 19 T cell receptor beta chains from one sample sequenced in a study of blood T cell repertoires in COVID-19. The table came from immunoSEQ multiplex PCR; TCRdb's copy has only in-frame clones and leaves some out. In the table there are approximately 82,000 clones, approximately 78% of which are singletons. What was sequenced was peripheral blood. Every receptor here comes from a man between 45 and 60 years old with active or convalescent COVID-19.

This clone was seen more than once but under ten times. The gene calls are TRBV3-1 (or the pseudogene TRBV3-2) and TRBJ1-2; no reliable D call. This CDR3 contains 16 residues. Deletions cut 4 bases from V and 0 bases from J, with 15 bases between. Germline V lookup: CDR1 LGHDT, CDR2 YNNKEL (reference sequence). The DNA of the CDR3 is TGTGCCAGCAGCCGATCGACACCTACAGCTAACTATGGCTACACCTTC. Protein: CASSRSTPTANYGYTF.

The rearrangement joins TRBV28 to TRBJ2-5; no definite D call. Germline V gene data show CDR1 as MDHEN and CDR2 as SYDVKM. The CDR3 is made up of 11 amino acids. The germline V and J ends were trimmed by 3 bases and 7 bases, with 6 bases remaining between them. The chain's CDR3 is CASSLTGTQYF. As DNA, the CDR3 is TGTGCCAGCAGTTTGACGGGGACCCAGTACTTC.

The CDR3 spells CASSRGPGETQYF. In nucleotides, the CDR3 is TGTGCCAGCTCACGGGGGCCAGGGGAGACCCAGTACTTC. The genes are TRBV18 and TRBJ2-5; D perhaps matches TRBD1 (6 bases). CDR1 is KGHSH and CDR2 is LQKENI in the germline V gene. Trimming took off 4 bases at V and 5 bases at J, with 11 bases between the two ends. This CDR3 has 13 residues.

J is TRBJ2-5 and V is TRBV6-6; TRBD2 might be the D (6 bases). V was pared by 2 bases and J by 5 bases, with 12 bases between. The CDR3 extends over 14 amino acids. Germline CDR1 and CDR2: MNHNY and SVGAGI (reference sequence). CDR3 region: CASSYKILAETQYF. DNA of the CDR3: TGTGCCAGCAGTTACAAAATCCTAGCGGAGACCCAGTACTTC.

The table lists this clone with a count of one. This chain links TRBV7-9 with TRBJ2-5; 7 bases line up with TRBD1. The CDR3 consists of 15 residues. V lost 1 base and J lost 1; bases outside the gene matches: 3. Germline V lookup: CDR1 SEHNR, CDR2 FQNEAQ (reference sequence). The CDR3 bases are TGTGCCAGCAGCTTAGAACAGGGGATCCAAGAGACCCAGTACTTC. Translation: CASSLEQGIQETQYF.

The chain has TRBV2 and TRBJ1-1, with D maybe TRBD1 (5 bases). Germline V gene lookup returns CDR1 SNHLY and CDR2 FYNNEI. V gave up 3 bases and J gave up 2 bases, with 10 bases separating them. The CDR3 sequence is 14 residues long. The CDR3 reads CASSERRTNTEAFF. DNA for the CDR3: TGTGCCAGCAGTGAGCGCAGGACAAACACTGAAGCTTTCTTT.

V and J are TRBV19 and TRBJ2-4; 16 bases match TRBD2. This CDR3 contains 17 residues. Trimming at V came to 5 bases and at J to 9 bases, leaving 10 bases not matched to a gene. Germline V gene lookup returns CDR1 LNHDA and CDR2 SQIVND (reference sequence). The CDR3 loop reads CASSAGTSGGANAIQYF. The DNA of the CDR3 is TGTGCCAGTAGTGCCGGGACTAGCGGGGGGGCCAATGCCATTCAGTACTTC. The full variable domain, rest sourced from reference TRBV19 and TRBJ2-4, is DGGITQSPKYLFRKEGQNVTLSCEQNLNHDAMYWYRQDPGQGLRLIYYSQIVNDFQKGDIAEGYSVSREKKESFPLTVTSAQKNPTAFYLCASSAGTSGGANAIQYFGAGTRLSVL.

The chain uses TRBV5-1 and TRBJ1-2; 8 nucleotides line up with TRBD1. CDR1 is SGHRS, CDR2 YFSETQ, per germline. V was pared by 0 bases and J by 6 bases, with 7 bases of the junction left unmatched. The CDR3 totals 15 residues. Written as DNA, the CDR3 is TGCGCCAGCAGCTTGGATGGGACAGGATGGAATGGCTACACCTTC. Amino acid sequence: CASSLDGTGWNGYTF.

V gene TRBV14 combines with J gene TRBJ2-3, with a weak D call TRBD1 (6 bases). The CDR3 runs 15 residues. CDR1 SGHDN and CDR2 FVKESK come from the germline V gene. The germline V and J ends were trimmed by 4 bases and 6 bases, with 17 bases remaining between them. The CDR3 loop is CASSRQPQGMDTQYF. CDR3 DNA sequence: TGTGCCAGCAGCCGACAACCGCAGGGGATGGATACGCAGTATTTT.

The count of this clone is one. The gene calls are TRBV27 and TRBJ2-7, with D possibly TRBD2 on 6 matching bases. CDR3 length: 15 amino acids. CDR1 MNHEY and CDR2 SMNVEV come from the germline V gene (reference sequence). Trimming took 0 bases from V and 2 from J, leaving 11 bases between them. The CDR3 DNA sequence: TGTGCCAGCAGTTTATCGCGGACTACCCCCTACGAGCAGTACGTC. Translation gives CASSLSRTTPYEQYV.

This clone was counted once. The chain joins TRBV7-9 to TRBJ2-5, with D maybe TRBD2 (5 bases). The CDR3 is 12 residues long. The V end was cut by 3 bases, the J end by 5 bases, with 7 bases between. Germline V CDR1 and CDR2: SEHNR, FQNEAQ (reference sequence). The CDR3 DNA reads TGTGCCAGCAGCTTCGGGGAGGAGACCCAGTACTTC. This encodes CASSFGEETQYF. Using reference TRBV7-9 and TRBJ2-5 for the parts outside the CDR3, the full variable domain is DTGVSQNPRHKITKRGQNVTFRCDPISEHNRLYWYRQTLGQGPEFLTYFQNEAQLEKSRLLSDRFSAERPKGSFSTLEIQRTEQGDSAMYLCASSFGEETQYFGPGTRLLVL.

The chain has TRBV30 and TRBJ2-3; D is perhaps TRBD2 (5 bases). Per germline, CDR1 GTSNPN and CDR2 SVGIG (reference sequence). This CDR3 spans 15 amino acids. V was pared by 5 bases and J by 3 bases, with 18 bases between. The CDR3 sequence: CAWGRGAGSTDTQYF. CDR3 sequence (DNA): TGTGCCTGGGGTCGGGGAGCCGGGTCAACAGATACGCAGTATTTT.

The V gene is TRBV27, the J gene TRBJ2-5; tentatively, D is TRBD2 (6 bases). Germline lookup yields CDR1 MNHEY and CDR2 SMNVEV (reference sequence). CDR3 length: 15 residues. Trimming removed 3 bases at V and 9 bases at J, with 20 bases between. The CDR3: CASSFQRTSLGAQYF. DNA of the CDR3: TGTGCCAGCAGTTTTCAACGCACTAGCCTAGGGGCCCAGTACTTC.

The rearrangement uses TRBV15 and TRBJ2-1; TRBD2 matches 7 bases. V dropped 3 bases and J dropped 4; count of bases not matched to a gene: 9. The CDR3 is made up of 16 amino acids. Germline CDR1 and CDR2: LNHNV and YYDKDF (reference sequence). CDR3 nucleotide sequence: TGTGCCACCAGCAGCTTCCGGGACTACCTTTACAATGAGCAGTTCTTC. Translation: CATSSFRDYLYNEQFF.

The chain carries TRBV29-1 and TRBJ2-3, with D perhaps TRBD2 (6 bases). Germline CDR1 and CDR2: SQVTM and ANQGSEA. This CDR3 spans 15 amino acids. The germline V and J ends were trimmed by 6 bases and 4 bases, with 20 bases remaining between them. CDR3 in DNA: TGCAGCGTCCGGATCGGGAGCTCTGCGGCAGATACGCAGTATTTT. Translated: CSVRIGSSAADTQYF.

The rearrangement uses TRBV3-1 (or the pseudogene TRBV3-2) and TRBJ2-5; 8 bases are shared with TRBD2. With V trimmed by 0 bases and J by 5 bases, 5 bases remained unmatched. The CDR3 spans 15 residues. The germline gives CDR1 LGHDT, CDR2 YNNKEL (reference sequence). The DNA of the CDR3 is TGTGCCAGCAGCCAAGAACCGGGGGGGTGGGAGACCCAGTACTTC. This encodes CASSQEPGGWETQYF.

This clone has just a few counts. V usage is TRBV30 and J usage is TRBJ2-7; 11 bases agree with TRBD1. The trim removed 5 bases at V and 4 bases at J, leaving 10 bases unmatched. The CDR3 is 15 residues long. Per the germline V gene, CDR1 is GTSNPN and CDR2 is SVGIG (reference sequence). The CDR3 DNA follows: TGTGCCTGGTCGATCCCCGGGACAGGGGGATACGAGCAGTACTTC. The encoded protein is CAWSIPGTGGYEQYF.

The chain couples TRBV5-1 to TRBJ2-7, with 9 bases that match TRBD1. Germline V gene lookup returns CDR1 SGHRS and CDR2 YFSETQ. J lost 4 bases, V lost 3 bases, and 8 bases had no gene match. This CDR3 has 15 residues. CDR3 region: CASSWGGTGNYEQYV. The CDR3 DNA sequence: TGCGCCAGCAGCTGGGGCGGGACAGGGAATTACGAGCAGTACGTC.

J is TRBJ1-6 and V is TRBV28, with TRBD1 matching 7 bases. The CDR3 extends over 14 amino acids. The V and J ends lost 6 bases and 9 bases, in that order; junction bases with no gene match: 8. Germline CDR1 and CDR2: MDHEN and SYDVKM. For the CDR3, the DNA is TGTGCCAGCAGCCCGGGACAGCGGCGTTCACCCCTCCACTTT. Protein: CASSPGQRRSPLHF. Full variable domain (rest looked up from reference TRBV28 and TRBJ1-6): DVKVTQSSRYLVKRTGEKVFLECVQDMDHENMFWYRQDPGLGLRLIYFSYDVKMKEKGDIPEGYSVSREKKERFSLILESASTNQTSMYLCASSPGQRRSPLHFGNGTRLTVT.